The T cell receptor beta chain described here comes from a study of T cell clonotyping in hematopoietic cell transplantation. Only one count was recorded for this clone. Its antigen is unknown. In germline, CDR1 is SGHDT, CDR2 YYEEEE. The V gene lost 0 bases and the J gene lost 0 bases, with 12 bases spanning the gap. The CDR3 is 17 amino acids. The data were produced by immunoSEQ multiplex PCR, yet TCRdb's version contains in-frame clones alone and is incomplete. The sample has over 9,500 clones; 65% to 80% are singletons. Whole-study findings and limits: Pathologically expanded recipient clonotypes increased progressively from day 30 to day 180 as diversity fell. At the given depth, recipient repertoires were over 97% de novo clonotypes. Without cell sorting, CD4 versus CD8 contributions remain unresolved.

The sequence derives from a male patient aged 55 to 69 who had an allogeneic stem cell transplant from an unrelated donor, so the T cells may come from the graft donor. Some clones in this sample may be carry-over from other donors' samples. The starting material was peripheral blood mononuclear cells, obtained 180 days after allogeneic stem cell transplant. The chain has TRBV5-6 and TRBJ1-4; maybe TRBD1 (5 bases). The CDR3 DNA reads TGTGCCAGCAGCTTGGTTCAGGGTGAGGCAACTAATGAAAAACTGTTTTTT. Its translation: CASSLVQGEATNEKLFF.